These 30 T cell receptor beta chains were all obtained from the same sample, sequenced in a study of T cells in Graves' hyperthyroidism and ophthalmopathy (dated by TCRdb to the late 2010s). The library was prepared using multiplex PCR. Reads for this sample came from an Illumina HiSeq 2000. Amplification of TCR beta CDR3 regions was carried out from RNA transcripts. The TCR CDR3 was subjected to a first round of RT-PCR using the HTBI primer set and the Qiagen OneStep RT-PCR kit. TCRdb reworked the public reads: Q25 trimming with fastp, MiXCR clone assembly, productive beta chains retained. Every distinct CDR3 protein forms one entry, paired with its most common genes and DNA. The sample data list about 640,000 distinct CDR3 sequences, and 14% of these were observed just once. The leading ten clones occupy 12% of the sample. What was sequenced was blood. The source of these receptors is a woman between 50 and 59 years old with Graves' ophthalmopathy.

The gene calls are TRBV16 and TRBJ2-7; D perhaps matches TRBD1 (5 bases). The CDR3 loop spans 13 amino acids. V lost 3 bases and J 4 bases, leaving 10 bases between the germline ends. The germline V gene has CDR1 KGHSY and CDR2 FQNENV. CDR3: CASSQTTEYEQYF. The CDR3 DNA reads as TGTGCCAGCAGCCAGACGACAGAGTACGAGCAGTACTTC.

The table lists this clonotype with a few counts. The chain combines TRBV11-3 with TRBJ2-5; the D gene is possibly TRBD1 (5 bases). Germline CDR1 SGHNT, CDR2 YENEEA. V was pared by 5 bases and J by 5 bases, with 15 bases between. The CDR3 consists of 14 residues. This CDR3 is CASSPTGHTETQYF. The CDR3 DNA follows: TGTGCCAGCAGCCCCACCGGACACACGGAGACCCAGTACTTC.

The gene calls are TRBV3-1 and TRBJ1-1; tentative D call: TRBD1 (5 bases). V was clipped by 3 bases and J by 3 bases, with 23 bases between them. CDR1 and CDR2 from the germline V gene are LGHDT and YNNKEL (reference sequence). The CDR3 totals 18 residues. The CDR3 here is CASSHRNVGGEKYTEAFF. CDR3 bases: TGTGCCAGCAGCCACCGCAACGTCGGGGGAGAAAAGTACACTGAAGCTTTCTTT.

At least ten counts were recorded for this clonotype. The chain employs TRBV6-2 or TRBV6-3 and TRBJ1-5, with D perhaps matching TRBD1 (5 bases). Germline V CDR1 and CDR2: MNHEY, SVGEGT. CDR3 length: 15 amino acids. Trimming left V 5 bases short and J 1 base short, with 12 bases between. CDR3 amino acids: CASSPLRDSNQPQHF. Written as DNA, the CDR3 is TGTGCCAGCAGTCCCCTCCGGGACAGCAATCAGCCCCAGCATTTT.

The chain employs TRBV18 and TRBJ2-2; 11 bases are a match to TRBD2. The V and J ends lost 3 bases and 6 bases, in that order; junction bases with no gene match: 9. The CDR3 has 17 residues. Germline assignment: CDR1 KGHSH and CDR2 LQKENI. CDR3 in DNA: TGTGCCAGCTCACCCGTGACTAGCGGGACGAAATCCGGGGAGCTGTTTTTT. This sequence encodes CASSPVTSGTKSGELFF.

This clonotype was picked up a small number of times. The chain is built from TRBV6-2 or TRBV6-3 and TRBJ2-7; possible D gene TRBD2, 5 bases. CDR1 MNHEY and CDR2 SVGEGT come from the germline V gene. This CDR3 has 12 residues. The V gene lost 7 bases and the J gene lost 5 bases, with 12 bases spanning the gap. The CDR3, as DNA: TGTGCCAGCAAAAAAGGACTGGACGAGCAGTACTTC. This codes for CASKKGLDEQYF.

Written as DNA, the CDR3 is TGTGCCAGCGGCCCCGCGGGGTTAAATCGGGATTCACCCCTCCACTTT. Its translation is CASGPAGLNRDSPLHF. This chain joins TRBV11-3 and TRBJ1-6; no definite D call. CDR1 is SGHNT and CDR2 is YENEEA in the germline V gene. V was clipped by 8 bases and J by 8 bases, with 22 bases between them. The CDR3 extends over 16 amino acids.

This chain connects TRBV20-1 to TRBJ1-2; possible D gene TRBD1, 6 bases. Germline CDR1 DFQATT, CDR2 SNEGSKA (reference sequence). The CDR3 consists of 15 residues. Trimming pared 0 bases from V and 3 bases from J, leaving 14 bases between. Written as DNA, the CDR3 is TGCAGTGCTAGAGAGCAGAGGGGGTTATACTATGGCTACACCTTC. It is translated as CSAREQRGLYYGYTF.

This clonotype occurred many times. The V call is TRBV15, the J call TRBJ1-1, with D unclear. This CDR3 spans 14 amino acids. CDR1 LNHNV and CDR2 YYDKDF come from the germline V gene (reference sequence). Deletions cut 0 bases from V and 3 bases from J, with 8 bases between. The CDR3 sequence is CATSRDIGDTEAFF. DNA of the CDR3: TGTGCCACCAGCAGAGATATAGGCGACACTGAAGCTTTCTTT. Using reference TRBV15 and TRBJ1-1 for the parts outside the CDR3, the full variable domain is DAMVIQNPRYQVTQFGKPVTLSCSQTLNHNVMYWYQQKSSQAPKLLFHYYDKDFNNEADTPDNFQSRRPNTSFCFLDIRSPGLGDTAMYLCATSRDIGDTEAFFGQGTRLTVV.

CDR3 residues: CASSFQPGQGYNEQFF. Here the CDR3 DNA reads TGTGCCAGCAGCTTCCAGCCGGGACAGGGCTACAATGAGCAGTTCTTC. V gene TRBV7-6 combines with J gene TRBJ2-1; 9 bases align to TRBD1. Germline V lookup: CDR1 SGHVS, CDR2 FNYEAQ. This CDR3 is built from 16 residues. After removal of 3 bases from V and 3 bases from J, the junction contained 6 bases not matched to a gene.

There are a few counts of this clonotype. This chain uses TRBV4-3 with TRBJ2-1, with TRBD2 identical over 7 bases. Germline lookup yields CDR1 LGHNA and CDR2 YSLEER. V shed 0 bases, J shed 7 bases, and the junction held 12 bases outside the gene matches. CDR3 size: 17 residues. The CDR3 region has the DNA TGCGCCAGCAGCCAAGATTACACGGGAGGAAGATTAAATGAGCAGTTCTTC. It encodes CASSQDYTGGRLNEQFF.

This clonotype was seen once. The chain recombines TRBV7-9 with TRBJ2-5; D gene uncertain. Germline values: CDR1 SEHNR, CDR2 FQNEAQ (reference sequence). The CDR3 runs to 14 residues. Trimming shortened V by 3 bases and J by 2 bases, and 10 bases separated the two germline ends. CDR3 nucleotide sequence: TGTGCCAGCAGCTTTCGGCATAAACAAGAGACCCAGTACTTC. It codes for CASSFRHKQETQYF.

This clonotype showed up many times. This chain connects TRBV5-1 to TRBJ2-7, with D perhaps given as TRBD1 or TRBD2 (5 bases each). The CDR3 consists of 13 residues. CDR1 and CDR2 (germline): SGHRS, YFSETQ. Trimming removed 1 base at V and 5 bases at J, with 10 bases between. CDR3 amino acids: CASSLFRGHEQYF. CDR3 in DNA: TGCGCCAGCAGCTTGTTTAGGGGACACGAGCAGTACTTC.

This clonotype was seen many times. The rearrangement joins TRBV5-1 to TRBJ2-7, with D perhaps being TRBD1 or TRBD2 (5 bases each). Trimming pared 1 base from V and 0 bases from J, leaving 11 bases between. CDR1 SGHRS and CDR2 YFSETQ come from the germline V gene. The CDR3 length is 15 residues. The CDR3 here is CASSLPGASSYEQYF. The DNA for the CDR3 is TGCGCCAGCAGCTTGCCCGGGGCCAGCTCCTACGAGCAGTACTTC.

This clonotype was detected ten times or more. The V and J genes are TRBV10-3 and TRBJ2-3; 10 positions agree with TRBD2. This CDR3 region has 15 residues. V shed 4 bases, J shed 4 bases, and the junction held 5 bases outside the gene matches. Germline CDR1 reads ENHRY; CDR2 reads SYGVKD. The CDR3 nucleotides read TGTGCCATCAGTGCCCTAGCGGGAGTTTCAGATACGCAGTATTTT. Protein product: CAISALAGVSDTQYF.

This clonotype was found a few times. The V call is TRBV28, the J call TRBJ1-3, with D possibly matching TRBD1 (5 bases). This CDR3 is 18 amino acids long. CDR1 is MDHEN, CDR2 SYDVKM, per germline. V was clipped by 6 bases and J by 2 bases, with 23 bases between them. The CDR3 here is CASSLTGPQGLAGNTIYF. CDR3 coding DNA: TGTGCCAGCAGCCTTACTGGCCCCCAGGGCTTGGCTGGAAACACCATATATTTT. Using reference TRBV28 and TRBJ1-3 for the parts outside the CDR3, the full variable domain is DVKVTQSSRYLVKRTGEKVFLECVQDMDHENMFWYRQDPGLGLRLIYFSYDVKMKEKGDIPEGYSVSREKKERFSLILESASTNQTSMYLCASSLTGPQGLAGNTIYFGEGSWLTVV.

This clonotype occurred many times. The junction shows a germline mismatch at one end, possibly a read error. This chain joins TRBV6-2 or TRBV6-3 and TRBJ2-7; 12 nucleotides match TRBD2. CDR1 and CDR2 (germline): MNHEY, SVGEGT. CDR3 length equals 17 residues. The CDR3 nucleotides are TGTGTCAGCAACTCCCTCCAACTAGCGGGAGGCTCCTACGAGCAGTACTTC. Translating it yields CVSNSLQLAGGSYEQYF.

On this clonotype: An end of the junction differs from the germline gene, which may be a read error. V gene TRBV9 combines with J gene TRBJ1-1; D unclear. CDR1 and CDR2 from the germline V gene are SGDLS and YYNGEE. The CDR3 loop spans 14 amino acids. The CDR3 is CASSPGGRITEALF. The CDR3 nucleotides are TGTGCCAGCAGCCCCGGCGGACGGATCACTGAAGCTCTCTTT.

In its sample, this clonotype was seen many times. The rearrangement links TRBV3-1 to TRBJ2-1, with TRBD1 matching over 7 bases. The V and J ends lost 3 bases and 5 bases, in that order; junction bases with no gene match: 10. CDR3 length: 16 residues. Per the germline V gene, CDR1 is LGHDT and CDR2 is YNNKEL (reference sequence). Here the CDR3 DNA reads TGTGCCAGCAGCCAGGAGACAGACAGGGCCAACAATGAGCAGTTCTTC. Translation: CASSQETDRANNEQFF.

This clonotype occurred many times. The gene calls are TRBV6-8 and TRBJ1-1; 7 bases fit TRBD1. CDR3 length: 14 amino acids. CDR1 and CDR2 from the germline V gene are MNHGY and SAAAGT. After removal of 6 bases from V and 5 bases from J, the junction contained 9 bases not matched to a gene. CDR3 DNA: TGTGCCAGCAGCCCCCGACAGGGCTGGACTGAAGCTTTCTTT. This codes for CASSPRQGWTEAFF.

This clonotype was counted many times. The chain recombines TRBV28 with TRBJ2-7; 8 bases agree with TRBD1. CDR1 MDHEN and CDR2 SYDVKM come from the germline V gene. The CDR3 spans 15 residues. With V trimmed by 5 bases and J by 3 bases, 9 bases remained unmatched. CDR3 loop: CASSGDGQGGYEQYF. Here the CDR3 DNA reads TGTGCCAGCAGTGGGGATGGACAGGGTGGCTACGAGCAGTACTTC.

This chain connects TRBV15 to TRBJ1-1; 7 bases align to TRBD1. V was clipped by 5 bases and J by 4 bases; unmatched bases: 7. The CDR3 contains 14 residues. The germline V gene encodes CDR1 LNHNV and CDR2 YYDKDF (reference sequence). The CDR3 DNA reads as TGTGCCACCAGCCGACGACAGGGAAGCACTGAAGCTTTCTTT. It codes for CATSRRQGSTEAFF. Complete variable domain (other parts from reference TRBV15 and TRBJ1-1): DAMVIQNPRYQVTQFGKPVTLSCSQTLNHNVMYWYQQKSSQAPKLLFHYYDKDFNNEADTPDNFQSRRPNTSFCFLDIRSPGLGDTAMYLCATSRRQGSTEAFFGQGTRLTVV.

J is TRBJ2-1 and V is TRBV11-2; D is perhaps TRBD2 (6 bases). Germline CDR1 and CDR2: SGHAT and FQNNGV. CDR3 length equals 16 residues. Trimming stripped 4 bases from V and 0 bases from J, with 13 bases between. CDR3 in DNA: TGTGCCAGCAGCTCGGAACTAGCCTTCTCCTACAATGAGCAGTTCTTC. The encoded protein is CASSSELAFSYNEQFF.

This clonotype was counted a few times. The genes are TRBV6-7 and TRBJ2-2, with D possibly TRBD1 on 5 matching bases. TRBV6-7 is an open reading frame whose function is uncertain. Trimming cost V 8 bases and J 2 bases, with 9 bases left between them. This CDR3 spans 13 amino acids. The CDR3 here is CASQDNNTGELFF. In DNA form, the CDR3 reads TGTGCCAGCCAGGACAATAACACCGGGGAGCTGTTTTTT.

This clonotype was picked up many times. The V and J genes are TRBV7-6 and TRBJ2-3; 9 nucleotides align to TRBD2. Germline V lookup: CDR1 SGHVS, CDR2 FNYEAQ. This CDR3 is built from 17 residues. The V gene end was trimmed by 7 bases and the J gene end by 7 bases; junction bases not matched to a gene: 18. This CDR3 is CASTPATSGLKGYTQYF. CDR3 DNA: TGTGCCAGCACCCCTGCGACTAGCGGCCTCAAGGGGTATACGCAGTATTTT.

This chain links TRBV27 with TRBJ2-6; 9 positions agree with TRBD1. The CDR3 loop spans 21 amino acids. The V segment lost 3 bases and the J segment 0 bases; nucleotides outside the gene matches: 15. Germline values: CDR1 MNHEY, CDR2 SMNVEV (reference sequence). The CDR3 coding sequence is TGTGCCAGCAGTTTGCTTACACCCCGGACAGGGGAATTCTCTGGGGCCAACGTCCTGACTTTC. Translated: CASSLLTPRTGEFSGANVLTF.

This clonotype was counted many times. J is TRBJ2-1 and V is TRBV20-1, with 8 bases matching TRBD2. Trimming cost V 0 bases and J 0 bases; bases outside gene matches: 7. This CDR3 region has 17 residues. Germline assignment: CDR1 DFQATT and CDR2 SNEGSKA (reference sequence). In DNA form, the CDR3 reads TGCAGTGCTAGAGACTGGATAGCGGGACCCTCCTACAATGAGCAGTTCTTC. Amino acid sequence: CSARDWIAGPSYNEQFF.

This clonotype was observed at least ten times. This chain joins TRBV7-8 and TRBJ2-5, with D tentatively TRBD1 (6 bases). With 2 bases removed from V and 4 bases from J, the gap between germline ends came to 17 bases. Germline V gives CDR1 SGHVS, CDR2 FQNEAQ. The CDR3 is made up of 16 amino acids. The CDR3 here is CASSLTRTVLLETQYF. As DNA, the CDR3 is TGTGCCAGCAGCTTAACCCGGACAGTACTTTTAGAGACCCAGTACTTC.

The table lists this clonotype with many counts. CDR3: CASSLAGRYNEQFF. In nucleotides, the CDR3 is TGTGCCAGCAGCCTAGCGGGACGATACAATGAGCAGTTCTTC. The chain has TRBV12-3 or TRBV12-4 and TRBJ2-1; 9 bases align to TRBD2. The CDR3 covers 14 residues. The V segment lost 6 bases and the J segment 4 bases; nucleotides outside the gene matches: 4.

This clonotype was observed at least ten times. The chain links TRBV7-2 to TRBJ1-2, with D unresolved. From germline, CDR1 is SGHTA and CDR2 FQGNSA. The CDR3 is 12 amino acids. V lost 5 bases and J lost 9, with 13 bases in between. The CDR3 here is CASSTVGVRYTF. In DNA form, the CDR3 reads TGTGCCAGCAGCACGGTGGGAGTTCGCTACACCTTC.